These 27 T cell receptor beta chains share one sample of origin, sequenced in a study of T cell clones after liver transplantation. For these receptors, no antigen is known. The assay was immunoSEQ multiplex PCR, and TCRdb's table has in-frame clones only and misses some. In the table there are about 130 clones, more than 45% of which are singletons. Proliferating CFSE-low MLR cells were sequenced to define alloreactive TCRbeta sequences. Sequencing was done on a sample of CD8+ T cells from cultured PBMCs. These receptors all stem from a human patient who received a liver transplant. Some T cells may have come from the graft donor.

The rearrangement uses TRBV4-3 and TRBJ2-2; 8 positions match TRBD2. In germline, CDR1 is LGHNA, CDR2 YSLEER. CDR3 length: 14 residues. Germline trimming cut 4 bases from V and 3 bases from J; bases unmatched to any gene: 1. The DNA for the CDR3 is TGCGCCAGCAGCCCGGGACTAGACACCGGGGAGCTGTTTTTT. As protein: CASSPGLDTGELFF.

V gene TRBV16 combines with J gene TRBJ2-6; D remains ambiguous. V was clipped by 3 bases and J by 5 bases, with 14 bases between them. The germline gives CDR1 KGHSY, CDR2 FQNENV. The CDR3 totals 16 residues. CDR3 nucleotides: TGTGCCAGCAGCCAGAGGATACAAAGTCGGGCCAACGTCCTGACTTTC. This gives the protein CASSQRIQSRANVLTF.

The gene calls are TRBV30 and TRBJ1-5, with D hard to call. The V end lost 4 bases, the J end lost 3 bases, and 13 bases lay between the germline ends. Germline V CDR1 and CDR2: GTSNPN, SVGIG (reference sequence). The CDR3 has 14 amino acids. The CDR3 protein is CAWNEGGVNQPQHF. The CDR3 nucleotides are TGTGCCTGGAATGAGGGTGGCGTCAATCAGCCCCAGCATTTT.

V usage is TRBV6-9 and J usage is TRBJ1-4; TRBD1 agrees at 7 bases. Germline V gene lookup returns CDR1 MNHGY and CDR2 SVAAGI. The length of the CDR3 is 13 residues. Trimming took 3 bases from V and 12 from J; bases not matched to a gene: 7. The CDR3 coding sequence is TGTGCCAGCAGTTACTTAAAGGGGGCGGAACTGTTTTTT. Protein product: CASSYLKGAELFF.

By share, this clone ranks as large. The V and J genes are TRBV30 and TRBJ1-2, with TRBD1 matching 10 bases. J was trimmed by 6 bases and V by 0 bases; bases with no gene match: 31. The germline V gene has CDR1 GTSNPN and CDR2 SVGIG (reference sequence). The CDR3 extends over 23 amino acids. DNA of the CDR3: TGTGCCTGGAGTGTACACCCGTTAATCATATACCGGGACAGGGGATACGATAGAGATGGCTACACCTTC. Its translation: CAWSVHPLIIYRDRGYDRDGYTF.

This chain uses TRBV12-2 with TRBJ1-2. TRBV12-2 represents a pseudogene. This CDR3 spans 15 amino acids. CDR3 in DNA: TGTGCAAGTCGCATCATTACACGAAAGACCTATGGCTACACCTTC. Translation gives CASRIITRKTYGYTF.

This clone is hyperexpanded by share. The chain employs TRBV2 and TRBJ2-7; D tentatively fits TRBD1 or TRBD2 (6 bases each). The CDR3 contains 14 residues. Germline V gene data show CDR1 as SNHLY and CDR2 as FYNNEI. The ends were cut back, 2 bases at V and 2 bases at J, with 10 bases in the middle. The CDR3 loop is CASSERGATYEQYF. DNA for the CDR3: TGTGCCAGCAGTGAAAGGGGGGCCACCTACGAGCAGTACTTC. Filled out from reference TRBV2 and TRBJ2-7, the complete variable domain reads EPEVTQTPSHQVTQMGQEVILRCVPISNHLYFYWYRQILGQKVEFLVSFYNNEISEKSEIFDDQFSVERPDGSNFTLKIRSTKLEDSAMYFCASSERGATYEQYFGPGTRLTVT.

This clone was seen a few times. In nucleotides, the CDR3 is TGTGCCAGCAGCTTGGTAACGGGGACGATCACAGATACGCAGTATTTT. Translation gives CASSLVTGTITDTQYF. The V gene is TRBV5-4, the J gene TRBJ2-3, with D perhaps matching TRBD1 or TRBD2 (5 bases each). Germline-derived CDR1 and CDR2 are SGHNT and YYREEE (reference sequence). The CDR3 contains 16 residues. V dropped 0 bases and J dropped 2 bases, with 13 bases sitting between them.

The V call is TRBV2, the J call TRBJ1-3; D is unresolved. This CDR3 is built from 16 residues. CDR1 and CDR2 (germline): SNHLY, FYNNEI. Trimming shortened V by 6 bases and J by 4 bases, and 19 bases separated the two germline ends. The chain's CDR3 is CASSRPRPNPGNTIYF. The CDR3 nucleotides are TGTGCCAGCAGCCGACCGAGGCCAAATCCAGGAAACACCATATATTTT.

This clone was observed a few times. The CDR3 bases are TGTGCCAGCAGTTACTTAAAGGGGGCGGAACTGTTTTTT. Translating gives CASSYLKGAELFF. This sequence joins TRBV6-6 and TRBJ1-4, with 7 nucleotides matching TRBD1. The CDR3 is 13 residues long. Trimming cost V 1 base and J 12 bases; bases outside gene matches: 5. Germline V gene lookup returns CDR1 MNHNY and CDR2 SVGAGI (reference sequence).

The chain uses TRBV6-5 and TRBJ2-3, with 8 bases lining up with TRBD2. Germline lookup yields CDR1 MNHEY and CDR2 SVGAGI. There are 14 residues in the CDR3. J gave up 0 bases and V 6 bases, and 2 bases lay outside the gene matches. CDR3 loop: CASRKRESTDTQYF. The CDR3 region has the DNA TGTGCCAGCAGGAAGCGGGAGAGCACAGATACGCAGTATTTT.

As to this clone: This specimen includes other DNA sequences encoding the same CDR3. The CDR3 DNA sequence: TGTGCCAGCAATGGTTTACGAGTACGAAAGACCTATGGCTACACCTTC. Translation: CASNGLRVRKTYGYTF. The rearrangement uses TRBV5-2 and TRBJ1-2. TRBV5-2 is termed a pseudogene. The CDR3 has 16 residues.

This sequence joins TRBV7-8 and TRBJ1-5, with a possible D match to TRBD1 (5 bases). There are 16 residues in the CDR3. Trimming stripped 5 bases from V and 0 bases from J, with 14 bases between. Per germline, CDR1 SGHVS and CDR2 FQNEAQ. The CDR3 spells CASSLYTGDSNQPQHF. In nucleotides, the CDR3 is TGTGCCAGCAGCCTCTATACAGGAGATAGCAATCAGCCCCAGCATTTT.

This clone was recorded a few times. This chain uses TRBV7-6 with TRBJ1-3; D remains ambiguous. This CDR3 spans 15 amino acids. Per the germline V gene, CDR1 is SGHVS and CDR2 is FNYEAQ. Deletions cut 2 bases from V and 1 base from J, with 9 bases between. The CDR3 coding sequence is TGTGCCAGCAGCTTATTTGGGGATTCTGGAAACACCATATATTTT. Its translation is CASSLFGDSGNTIYF.

The count of this clone is one. One junction end does not reproduce the germline sequence, and a read error may be involved. The chain is built from TRBV29-1 and TRBJ2-7, with TRBD1 identical over 9 bases. Germline V gene lookup returns CDR1 SQVTM and CDR2 ANQGSEA. The CDR3 is made up of 14 amino acids. As DNA, the CDR3 is TGCAGCGTAGAAGGGACAGGGCGGGACTACGAGCAGTACTTC. Its translation is CSVEGTGRDYEQYF.

CDR3 loop: CASSNTTQSRANVLTF. The CDR3 DNA is TGTGCCAGCAGTAATACCACACAAAGTCGGGCCAACGTCCTGACTTTC. The rearrangement uses TRBV5-8 and TRBJ2-6, with D hard to call. The CDR3 has 16 amino acids. V was pared by 5 bases and J by 5 bases, with 17 bases between. The germline CDR1 and CDR2 sequences are SGHTS and YDEGEE. The complete variable domain, with remaining parts taken from reference TRBV5-8 and TRBJ2-6, reads EAGVTQSPTHLIKTRGQQATLRCSPISGHTSVYWYQQALGLGLQFLLWYDEGEERNRGNFPPRFSGRQFPNYSSELNVNALELEDSALYLCASSNTTQSRANVLTFGAGSRLTVL.

The V call is TRBV9, the J call TRBJ1-2; the match to TRBD1 covers 7 bases. With V trimmed by 0 bases and J by 7 bases, 3 bases remained unmatched. CDR1 and CDR2 from the germline V gene are SGDLS and YYNGEE. The CDR3 is made up of 13 amino acids. The CDR3 bases are TGTGCCAGCAGCGTAGAGGGGGCTGGTGGCTACACCTTC. Its translation: CASSVEGAGGYTF. Variable domain in full (rest from reference TRBV9 and TRBJ1-2): DSGVTQTPKHLITATGQRVTLRCSPRSGDLSVYWYQQSLDQGLQFLIQYYNGEERAKGNILERFSAQQFPDLHSELNLSSLELGDSALYFCASSVEGAGGYTFGSGTRLTVV.

The chain links TRBV7-9 to TRBJ2-1; D uncertain. The CDR3 sequence is 12 residues long. Germline V gives CDR1 SEHNR, CDR2 FQNEAQ (reference sequence). The V gene lost 0 bases and the J gene lost 5 bases, with 2 bases spanning the gap. The CDR3 spells CASSLADNEQFF. The CDR3 coding sequence is TGTGCCAGCAGCTTAGCTGACAATGAGCAGTTCTTC. The full variable domain, its missing parts supplied by reference TRBV7-9 and TRBJ2-1, is DTGVSQNPRHKITKRGQNVTFRCDPISEHNRLYWYRQTLGQGPEFLTYFQNEAQLEKSRLLSDRFSAERPKGSFSTLEIQRTEQGDSAMYLCASSLADNEQFFGPGTRLTVL.

By sample fraction, this clone is hyperexpanded. The V call is TRBV28, the J call TRBJ1-5; 10 bases are a match to TRBD1. The germline V gene has CDR1 MDHEN and CDR2 SYDVKM. The V and J ends lost 6 bases and 7 bases, in that order; junction bases with no gene match: 6. There are 14 residues in the CDR3. The CDR3 DNA sequence: TGTGCCAGCAGACCGGGACAGGGGAACCAGCCCCAGCATTTT. Translating gives CASRPGQGNQPQHF.

The chain combines TRBV28 with TRBJ2-1; D may be TRBD2 (6 bases). This CDR3 is built from 15 residues. CDR1 and CDR2 (germline): MDHEN, SYDVKM. V shed 7 bases and J shed 8 bases, with 21 bases lying between them. The CDR3 DNA reads as TGTGCCAGCACCCCGCCCGGCGGGATAAGCGATGAGCAGTTCTTC. This gives the protein CASTPPGGISDEQFF.

The V gene is TRBV7-9, the J gene TRBJ2-1, with 7 bases that match TRBD2. This CDR3 has 12 amino acids. Trimming at V came to 5 bases and at J to 9 bases, leaving 4 bases not matched to a gene. In germline, CDR1 is SEHNR, CDR2 FQNEAQ (reference sequence). CDR3 nucleotide sequence: TGTGCCAGCAGCATACTAGCGATTGAGCAGTTCTTC. Translating it yields CASSILAIEQFF.

The rearrangement joins TRBV5-1 to TRBJ2-3; tentatively, D is TRBD2 (6 bases). CDR1 SGHRS and CDR2 YFSETQ come from the germline V gene. This CDR3 spans 15 amino acids. V was trimmed by 0 bases and J by 2 bases, leaving 10 bases between them. The DNA of the CDR3 is TGCGCCAGCAGCTTGGGGGGGGAGTCCACAGATACGCAGTATTTT. It codes for CASSLGGESTDTQYF.

This clone is large (0.1 to 1%) within its sample. The chain couples TRBV7-9 to TRBJ2-7; 12 bases are a match to TRBD1. The germline gives CDR1 SEHNR, CDR2 FQNEAQ (reference sequence). The junction had 2 bases not matched to a gene; V was cut back by 5 bases and J by 3 bases. The CDR3 is 14 amino acids. CDR3 DNA sequence: TGTGCCAGCAGCCGGGACAGGGGGCACTACGAGCAGTACTTC. It yields the protein CASSRDRGHYEQYF.

The chain links TRBV13 to TRBJ1-4, with D hard to call. CDR1 and CDR2 (germline): PRHDT, FYEKMQ (reference sequence). Trimming took off 1 base at V and 14 bases at J, with 14 bases between the two ends. The CDR3 spans 13 residues. The CDR3 coding sequence is TGTGCCAGCAGCTTAGAGCGCGCCACTAATCTGTTTTTT. Translating gives CASSLERATNLFF.

The V call is TRBV9, the J call TRBJ1-4; perhaps TRBD1 as D (5 bases). Trimming removed 1 base at V and 0 bases at J, with 10 bases between. The CDR3 sequence is 16 residues long. Germline values: CDR1 SGDLS, CDR2 YYNGEE. CDR3 DNA: TGTGCCAGCAGCGTACATGGGGCCTCAACTAATGAAAAACTGTTTTTT. This sequence encodes CASSVHGASTNEKLFF.

The gene calls are TRBV6-8 and TRBJ1-4, with TRBD1 matching over 7 bases. The CDR3 sequence is 13 residues long. Germline V lookup: CDR1 MNHGY, CDR2 SAAAGT. J was trimmed by 12 bases and V by 1 base; bases with no gene match: 5. The DNA for the CDR3 is TGTGCCAGCAGTTACTTAAAGGGGGCGGAACTGTTTTTT. Translated, it gives CASSYLKGAELFF.

For the CDR3, the DNA is TGTGCCAGCAGCCAAGAAGTAGGGGCTAGCGGGACCCATTACCAAGAGACCCAGTACTTC. As protein: CASSQEVGASGTHYQETQYF. The J gene is TRBJ2-5, the V gene TRBV4-2, with TRBD2 identical over 9 bases. The CDR3 runs 20 residues. Unmatched junction bases numbered 14, after V lost 0 bases and J lost 0 bases. Germline V gene sequence: CDR1 LGHNA, CDR2 YNFKEQ.